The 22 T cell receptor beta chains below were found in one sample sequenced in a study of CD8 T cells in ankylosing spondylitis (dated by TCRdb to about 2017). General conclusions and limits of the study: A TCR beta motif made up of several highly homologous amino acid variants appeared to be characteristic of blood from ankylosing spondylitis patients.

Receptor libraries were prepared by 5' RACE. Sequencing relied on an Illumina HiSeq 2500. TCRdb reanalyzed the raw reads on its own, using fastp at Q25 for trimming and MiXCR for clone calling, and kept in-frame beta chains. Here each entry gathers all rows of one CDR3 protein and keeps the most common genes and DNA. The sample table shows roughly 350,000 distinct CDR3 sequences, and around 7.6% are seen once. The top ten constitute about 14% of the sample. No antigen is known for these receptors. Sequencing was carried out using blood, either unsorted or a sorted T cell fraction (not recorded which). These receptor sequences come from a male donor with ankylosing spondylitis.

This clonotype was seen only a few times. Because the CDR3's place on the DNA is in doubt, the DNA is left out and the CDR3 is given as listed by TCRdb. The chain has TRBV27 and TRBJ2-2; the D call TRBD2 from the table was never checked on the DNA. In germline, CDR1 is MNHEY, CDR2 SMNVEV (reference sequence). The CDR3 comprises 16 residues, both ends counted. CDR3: CASRRLAANTGELFFF.

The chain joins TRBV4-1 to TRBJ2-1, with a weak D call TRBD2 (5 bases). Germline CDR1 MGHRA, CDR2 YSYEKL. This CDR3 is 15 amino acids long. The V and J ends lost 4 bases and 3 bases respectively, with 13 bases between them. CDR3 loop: CASSRRTGNYNEQFF. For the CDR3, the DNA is TGCGCCAGCAGCCGGAGGACCGGAAACTACAATGAGCAGTTCTTC.

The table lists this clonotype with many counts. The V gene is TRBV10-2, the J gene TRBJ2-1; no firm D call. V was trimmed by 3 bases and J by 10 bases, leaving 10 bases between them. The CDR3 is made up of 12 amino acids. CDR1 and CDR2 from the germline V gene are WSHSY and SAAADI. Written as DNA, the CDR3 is TGCGCCAGCAGTGATGTCTTCGGCGAGCAGTTCTTC. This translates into CASSDVFGEQFF.

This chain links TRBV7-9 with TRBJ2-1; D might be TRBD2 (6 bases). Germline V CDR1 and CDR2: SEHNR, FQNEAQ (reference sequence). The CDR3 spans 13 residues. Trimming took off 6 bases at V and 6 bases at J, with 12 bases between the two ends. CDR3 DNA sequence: TGTGCCAGCAGTTCGACTAGTTCCAATGAGCAGTTCTTC. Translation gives CASSSTSSNEQFF.

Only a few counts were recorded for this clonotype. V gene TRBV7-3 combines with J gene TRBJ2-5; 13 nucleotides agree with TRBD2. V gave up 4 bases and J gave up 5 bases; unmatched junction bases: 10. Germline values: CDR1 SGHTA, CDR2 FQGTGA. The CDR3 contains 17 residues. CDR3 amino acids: CASSSKGLAGVSETQYF. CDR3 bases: TGTGCCAGCAGCTCCAAAGGACTAGCGGGAGTTTCGGAGACCCAGTACTTC.

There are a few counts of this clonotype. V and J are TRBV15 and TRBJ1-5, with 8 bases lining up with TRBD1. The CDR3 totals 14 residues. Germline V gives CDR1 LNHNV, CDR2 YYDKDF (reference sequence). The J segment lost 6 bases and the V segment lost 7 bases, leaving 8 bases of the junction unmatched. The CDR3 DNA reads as TGTGCCACCAACGACGACAGGGGAGGTCAGCCCCAGCATTTT. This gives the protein CATNDDRGGQPQHF.

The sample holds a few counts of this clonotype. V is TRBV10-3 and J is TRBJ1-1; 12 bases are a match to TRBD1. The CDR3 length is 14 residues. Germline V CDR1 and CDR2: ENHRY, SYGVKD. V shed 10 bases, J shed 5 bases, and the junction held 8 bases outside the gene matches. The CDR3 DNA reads TGTGCCAGCATAAGGGACAGGGGGCAAACTGAAGCTTTCTTT. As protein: CASIRDRGQTEAFF.

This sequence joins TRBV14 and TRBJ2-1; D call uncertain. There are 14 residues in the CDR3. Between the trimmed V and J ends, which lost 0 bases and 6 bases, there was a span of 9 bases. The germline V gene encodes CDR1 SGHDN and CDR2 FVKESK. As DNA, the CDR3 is TGTGCCAGCAGCCAAGACCCCAGGTCCAATGAGCAGTTCTTC. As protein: CASSQDPRSNEQFF.

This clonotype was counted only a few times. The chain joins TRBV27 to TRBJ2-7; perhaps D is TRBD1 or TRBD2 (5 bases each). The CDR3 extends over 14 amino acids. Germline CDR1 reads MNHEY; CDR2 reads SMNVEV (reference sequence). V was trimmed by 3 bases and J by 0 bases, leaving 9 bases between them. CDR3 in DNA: TGTGCCAGCAGTTTCGGGACCAACTCCTACGAGCAGTACTTC. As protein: CASSFGTNSYEQYF.

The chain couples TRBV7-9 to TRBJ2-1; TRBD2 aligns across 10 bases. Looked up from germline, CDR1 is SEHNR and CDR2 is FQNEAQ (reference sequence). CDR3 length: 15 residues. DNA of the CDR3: TGTGCGGCTAGCGGGAGTACCTTGTCCTACAATGAGCAGTTCTTC. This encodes CAASGSTLSYNEQFF.

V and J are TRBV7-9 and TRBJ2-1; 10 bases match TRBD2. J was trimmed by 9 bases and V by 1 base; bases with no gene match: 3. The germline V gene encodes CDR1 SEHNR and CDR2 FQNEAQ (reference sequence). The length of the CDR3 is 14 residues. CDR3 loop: CASSLDLAGVEQFF. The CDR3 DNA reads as TGTGCCAGCAGCTTAGACCTAGCGGGAGTTGAGCAGTTCTTC. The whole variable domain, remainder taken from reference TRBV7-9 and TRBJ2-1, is DTGVSQNPRHKITKRGQNVTFRCDPISEHNRLYWYRQTLGQGPEFLTYFQNEAQLEKSRLLSDRFSAERPKGSFSTLEIQRTEQGDSAMYLCASSLDLAGVEQFFGPGTRLTVL.

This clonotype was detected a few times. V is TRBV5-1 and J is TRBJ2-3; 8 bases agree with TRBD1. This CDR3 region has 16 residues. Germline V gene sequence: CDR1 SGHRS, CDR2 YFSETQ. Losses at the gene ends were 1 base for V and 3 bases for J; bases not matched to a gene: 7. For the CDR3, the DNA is TGCGCCAGCAGCTTGTACTGGACAGGGTTAACAGATACGCAGTATTTT. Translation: CASSLYWTGLTDTQYF.

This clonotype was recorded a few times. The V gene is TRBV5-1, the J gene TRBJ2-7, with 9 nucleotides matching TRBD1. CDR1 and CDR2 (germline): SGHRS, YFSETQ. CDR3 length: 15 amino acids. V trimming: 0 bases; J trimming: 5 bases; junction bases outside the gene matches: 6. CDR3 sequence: CASSLATGGFDEQYF. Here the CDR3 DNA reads TGCGCCAGCAGCTTGGCAACAGGGGGCTTCGACGAGCAGTACTTC.

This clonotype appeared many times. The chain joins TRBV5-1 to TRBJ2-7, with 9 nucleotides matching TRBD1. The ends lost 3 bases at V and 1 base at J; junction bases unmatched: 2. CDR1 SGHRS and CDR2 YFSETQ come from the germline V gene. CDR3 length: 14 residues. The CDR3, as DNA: TGCGCCAGCAGCTCCGGGACAGGGTCCTACGAGCAGTACTTC. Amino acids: CASSSGTGSYEQYF.

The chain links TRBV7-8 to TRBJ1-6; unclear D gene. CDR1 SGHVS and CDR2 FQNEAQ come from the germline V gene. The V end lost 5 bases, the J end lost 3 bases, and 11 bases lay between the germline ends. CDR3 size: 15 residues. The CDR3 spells CASSTGRIYNSPLHF. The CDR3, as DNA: TGTGCCAGCAGCACCGGACGGATCTATAATTCACCCCTCCACTTT.

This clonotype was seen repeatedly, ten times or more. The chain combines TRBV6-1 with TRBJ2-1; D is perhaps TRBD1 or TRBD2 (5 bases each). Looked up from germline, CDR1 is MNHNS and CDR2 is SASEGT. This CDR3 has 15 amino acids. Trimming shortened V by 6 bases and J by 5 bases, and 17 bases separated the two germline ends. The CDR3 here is CASSSGTHLDNEQFF. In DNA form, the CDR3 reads TGTGCCAGCAGCTCCGGGACCCATTTGGACAATGAGCAGTTCTTC.

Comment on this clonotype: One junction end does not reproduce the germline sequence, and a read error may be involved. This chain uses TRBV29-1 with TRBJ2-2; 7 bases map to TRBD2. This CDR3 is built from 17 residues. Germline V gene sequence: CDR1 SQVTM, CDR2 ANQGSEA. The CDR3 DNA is TGCAGCGTAGAAGGTCTAGCGGCTACTCCGAACACCGGGGAGCTGTTTTTT. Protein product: CSVEGLAATPNTGELFF.

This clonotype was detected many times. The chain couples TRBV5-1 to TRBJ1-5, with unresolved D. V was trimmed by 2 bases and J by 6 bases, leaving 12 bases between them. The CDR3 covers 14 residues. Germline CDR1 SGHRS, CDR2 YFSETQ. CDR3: CASSFGVAGQPQHF. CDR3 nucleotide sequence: TGCGCCAGCAGCTTTGGGGTTGCCGGTCAGCCCCAGCATTTT.

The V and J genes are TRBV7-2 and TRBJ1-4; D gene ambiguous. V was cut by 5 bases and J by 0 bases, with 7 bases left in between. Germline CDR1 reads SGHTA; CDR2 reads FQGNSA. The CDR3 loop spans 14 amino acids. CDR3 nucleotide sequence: TGTGCCAGCAGCGCAGAGGCAACTAATGAAAAACTGTTTTTT. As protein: CASSAEATNEKLFF.

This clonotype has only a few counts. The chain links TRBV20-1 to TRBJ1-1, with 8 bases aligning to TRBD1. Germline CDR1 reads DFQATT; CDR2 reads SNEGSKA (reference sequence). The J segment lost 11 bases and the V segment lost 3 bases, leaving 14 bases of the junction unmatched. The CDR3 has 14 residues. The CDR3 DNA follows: TGCAGTGCTAGGCCGGCGACAGGGGTAAACTTGGCTTTCTTT. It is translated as CSARPATGVNLAFF.

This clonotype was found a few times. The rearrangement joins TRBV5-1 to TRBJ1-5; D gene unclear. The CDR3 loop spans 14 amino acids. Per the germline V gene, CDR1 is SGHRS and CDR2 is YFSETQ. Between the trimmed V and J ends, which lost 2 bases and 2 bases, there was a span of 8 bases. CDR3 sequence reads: CASSLDAGNQPQHF. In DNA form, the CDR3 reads TGCGCCAGCAGCTTAGACGCAGGCAATCAGCCCCAGCATTTT.

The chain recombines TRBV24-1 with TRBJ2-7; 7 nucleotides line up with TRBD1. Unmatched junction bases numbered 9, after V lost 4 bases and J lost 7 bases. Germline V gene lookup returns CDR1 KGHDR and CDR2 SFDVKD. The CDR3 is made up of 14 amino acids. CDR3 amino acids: CATSDPDRAGEQYF. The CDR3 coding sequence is TGTGCCACCAGTGACCCAGACAGGGCTGGGGAGCAGTACTTC.